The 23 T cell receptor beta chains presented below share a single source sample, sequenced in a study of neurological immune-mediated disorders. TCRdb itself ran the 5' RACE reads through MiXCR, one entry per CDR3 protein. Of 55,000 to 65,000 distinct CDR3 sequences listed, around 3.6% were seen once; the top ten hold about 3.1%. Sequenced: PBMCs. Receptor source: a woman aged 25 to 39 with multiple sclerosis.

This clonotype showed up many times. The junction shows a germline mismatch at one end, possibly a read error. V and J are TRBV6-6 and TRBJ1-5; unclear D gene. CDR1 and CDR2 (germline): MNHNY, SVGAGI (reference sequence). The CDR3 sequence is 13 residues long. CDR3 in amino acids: CASSPYSAQPQNF. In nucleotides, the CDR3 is TGTGCCAGCAGTCCATATTCGGCCCAGCCCCAGAATTTT.

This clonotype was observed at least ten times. CDR3 nucleotide sequence: TGTGCCAGCAGCTTACGAGGGGCAGATACGCAGTATTTT. Translation: CASSLRGADTQYF. V and J are TRBV7-9 and TRBJ2-3; D is possibly TRBD1 or TRBD2 (5 bases each). There are 13 residues in the CDR3. Germline V lookup: CDR1 SEHNR, CDR2 FQNEAQ (reference sequence). The germline V and J ends were trimmed by 2 bases and 4 bases, with 7 bases remaining between them.

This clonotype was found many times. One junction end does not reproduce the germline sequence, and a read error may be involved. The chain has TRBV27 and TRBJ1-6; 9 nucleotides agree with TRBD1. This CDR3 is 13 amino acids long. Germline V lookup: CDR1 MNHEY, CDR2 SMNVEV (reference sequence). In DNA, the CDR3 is TGTGCCAGCAGTTTGGACAGGGGTTCACCCCTCAACTTT. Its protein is CASSLDRGSPLNF.

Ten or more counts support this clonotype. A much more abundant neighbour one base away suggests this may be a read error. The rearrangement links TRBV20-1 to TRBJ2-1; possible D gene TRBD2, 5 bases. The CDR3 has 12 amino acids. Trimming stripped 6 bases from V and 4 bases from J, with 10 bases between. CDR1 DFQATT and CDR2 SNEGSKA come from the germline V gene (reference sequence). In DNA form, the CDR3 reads TGCAGTGCCCAGACGGGATACAATGAGCAGTTCTTC. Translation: CSAQTGYNEQFF.

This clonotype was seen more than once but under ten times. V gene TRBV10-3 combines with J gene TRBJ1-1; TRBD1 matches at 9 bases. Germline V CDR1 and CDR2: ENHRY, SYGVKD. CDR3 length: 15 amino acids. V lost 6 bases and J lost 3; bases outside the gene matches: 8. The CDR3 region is CAIRAQGAEDTEAFF. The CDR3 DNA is TGTGCCATCAGGGCACAGGGGGCTGAGGACACTGAAGCTTTCTTT.

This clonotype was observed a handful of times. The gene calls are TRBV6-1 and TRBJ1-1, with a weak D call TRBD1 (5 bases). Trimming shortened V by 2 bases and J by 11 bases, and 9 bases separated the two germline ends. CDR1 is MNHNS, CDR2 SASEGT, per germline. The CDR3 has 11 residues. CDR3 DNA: TGTGCCAGCAGTGAACTGAGGGGCGCTTTCTTT. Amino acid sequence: CASSELRGAFF.

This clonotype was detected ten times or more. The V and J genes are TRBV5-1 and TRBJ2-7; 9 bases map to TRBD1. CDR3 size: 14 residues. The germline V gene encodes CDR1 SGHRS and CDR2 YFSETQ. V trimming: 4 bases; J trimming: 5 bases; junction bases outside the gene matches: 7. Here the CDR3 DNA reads TGCGCCAGCAGCCTGGGGACAGGGATCCACGAGCAGTACTTC. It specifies CASSLGTGIHEQYF. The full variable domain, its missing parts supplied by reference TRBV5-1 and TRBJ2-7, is KAGVTQTPRYLIKTRGQQVTLSCSPISGHRSVSWYQQTPGQGLQFLFEYFSETQRNKGNFPGRFSGRQFSNSRSEMNVSTLELGDSALYLCASSLGTGIHEQYFGPGTRLTVT.

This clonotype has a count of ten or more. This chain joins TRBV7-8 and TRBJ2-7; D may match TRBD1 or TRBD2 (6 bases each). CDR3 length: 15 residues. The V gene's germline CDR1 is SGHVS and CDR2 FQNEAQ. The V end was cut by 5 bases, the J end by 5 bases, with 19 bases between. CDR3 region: CASSLDGGGDDEQYF. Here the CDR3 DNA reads TGTGCCAGCAGCCTCGATGGAGGGGGAGATGACGAGCAGTACTTC.

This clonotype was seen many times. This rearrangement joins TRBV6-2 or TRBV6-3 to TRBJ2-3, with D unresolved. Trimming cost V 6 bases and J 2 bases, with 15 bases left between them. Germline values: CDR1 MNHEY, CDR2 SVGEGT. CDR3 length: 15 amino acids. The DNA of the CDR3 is TGTGCCAGCAGGGATCCCGGACGGATCACAGATACGCAGTATTTT. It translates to CASRDPGRITDTQYF.

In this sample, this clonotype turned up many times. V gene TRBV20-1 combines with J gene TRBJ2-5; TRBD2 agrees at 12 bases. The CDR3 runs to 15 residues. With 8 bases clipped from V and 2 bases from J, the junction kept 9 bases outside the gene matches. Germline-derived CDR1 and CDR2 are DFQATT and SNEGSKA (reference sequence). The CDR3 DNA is TGCAGTTTTTCCGCTCTAGCGGGGGGGCAAGAGACCCAGTACTTC. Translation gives CSFSALAGGQETQYF.

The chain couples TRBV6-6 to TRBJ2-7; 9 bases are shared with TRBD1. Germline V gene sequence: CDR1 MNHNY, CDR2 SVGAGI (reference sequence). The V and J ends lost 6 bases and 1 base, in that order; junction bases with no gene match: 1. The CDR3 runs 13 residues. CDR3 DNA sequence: TGTGCCAGCAGGGGGACAGGGTCCTACGAGCAGTACTTC. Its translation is CASRGTGSYEQYF.

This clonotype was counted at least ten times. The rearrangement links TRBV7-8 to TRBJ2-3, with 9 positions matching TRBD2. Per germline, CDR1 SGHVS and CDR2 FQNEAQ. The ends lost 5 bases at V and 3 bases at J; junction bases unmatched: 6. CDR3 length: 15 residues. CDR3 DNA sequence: TGTGCCAGCAGCCTATCTAGCGGGATGACAGATACGCAGTATTTT. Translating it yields CASSLSSGMTDTQYF. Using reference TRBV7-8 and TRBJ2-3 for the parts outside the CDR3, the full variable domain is GAGVSQSPRYKVAKRGQDVALRCDPISGHVSLFWYQQALGQGPEFLTYFQNEAQLDKSGLPSDRFFAERPEGSVSTLKIQRTQQEDSAVYLCASSLSSGMTDTQYFGPGTRLTVL.

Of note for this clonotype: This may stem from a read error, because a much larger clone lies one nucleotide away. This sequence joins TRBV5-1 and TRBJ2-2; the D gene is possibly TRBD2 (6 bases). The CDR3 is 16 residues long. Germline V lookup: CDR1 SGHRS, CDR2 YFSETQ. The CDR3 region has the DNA TGCGCCAGCAGCGCCCCACTAGCTAAGAGCACCGTGGAGCTGTTTTTT. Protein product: CASSAPLAKSTVELFF.

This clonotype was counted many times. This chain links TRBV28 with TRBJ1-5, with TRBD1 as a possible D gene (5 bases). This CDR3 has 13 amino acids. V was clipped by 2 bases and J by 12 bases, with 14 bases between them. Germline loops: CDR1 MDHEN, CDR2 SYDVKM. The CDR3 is CASSLGAMPLQHF. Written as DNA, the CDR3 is TGTGCCAGCAGTTTAGGGGCCATGCCCCTCCAGCATTTT.

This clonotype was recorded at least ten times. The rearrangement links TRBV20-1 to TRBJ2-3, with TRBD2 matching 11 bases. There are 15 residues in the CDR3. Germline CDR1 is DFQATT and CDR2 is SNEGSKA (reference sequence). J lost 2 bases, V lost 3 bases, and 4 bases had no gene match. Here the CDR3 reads CSASPLAGVTDTQYF. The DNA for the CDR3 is TGCAGTGCTAGTCCACTAGCGGGGGTCACAGATACGCAGTATTTT.

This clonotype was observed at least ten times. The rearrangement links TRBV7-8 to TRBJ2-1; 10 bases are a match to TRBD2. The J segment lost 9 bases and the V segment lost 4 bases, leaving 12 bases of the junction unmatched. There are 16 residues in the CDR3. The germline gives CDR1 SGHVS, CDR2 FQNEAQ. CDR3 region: CASSSKPGLAPGEQFF. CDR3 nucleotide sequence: TGTGCCAGCAGCTCCAAACCGGGACTAGCGCCGGGTGAGCAGTTCTTC.

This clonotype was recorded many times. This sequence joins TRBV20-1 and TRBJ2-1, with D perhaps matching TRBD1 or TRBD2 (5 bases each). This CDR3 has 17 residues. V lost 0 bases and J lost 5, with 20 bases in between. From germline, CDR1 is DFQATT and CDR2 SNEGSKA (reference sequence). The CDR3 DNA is TGCAGTGCTAGAGACAACAGGTGGGCTAGCCAAAACAATGAGCAGTTCTTC. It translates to CSARDNRWASQNNEQFF.

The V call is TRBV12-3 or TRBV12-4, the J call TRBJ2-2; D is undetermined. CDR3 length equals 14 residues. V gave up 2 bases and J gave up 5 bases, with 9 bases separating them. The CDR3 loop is CASSLLIGTGELFF. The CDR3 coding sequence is TGTGCCAGCAGTTTACTTATTGGGACCGGGGAGCTGTTTTTT.

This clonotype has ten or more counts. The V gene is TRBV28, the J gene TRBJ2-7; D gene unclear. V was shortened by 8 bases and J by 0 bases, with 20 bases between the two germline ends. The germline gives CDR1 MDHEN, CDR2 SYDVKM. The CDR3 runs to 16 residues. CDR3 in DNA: TGTGCCAGCGACGGGCCCCGAACAGCAAGCTCCTACGAGCAGTACTTC. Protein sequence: CASDGPRTASSYEQYF.

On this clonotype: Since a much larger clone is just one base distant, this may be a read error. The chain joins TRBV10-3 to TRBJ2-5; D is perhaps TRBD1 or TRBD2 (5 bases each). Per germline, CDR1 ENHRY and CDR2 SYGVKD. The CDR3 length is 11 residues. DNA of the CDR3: TGTGCCGTGGGGGAGCAAGATACCCAGTACTTC. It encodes CAVGEQDTQYF.

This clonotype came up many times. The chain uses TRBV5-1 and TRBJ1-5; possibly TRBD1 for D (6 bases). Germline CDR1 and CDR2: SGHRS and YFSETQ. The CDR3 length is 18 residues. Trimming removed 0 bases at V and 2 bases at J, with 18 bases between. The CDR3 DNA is TGCGCCAGCAGCTTGGGGCCAGCAGGGGCTATTGGCAATCAGCCCCAGCATTTT. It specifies CASSLGPAGAIGNQPQHF.

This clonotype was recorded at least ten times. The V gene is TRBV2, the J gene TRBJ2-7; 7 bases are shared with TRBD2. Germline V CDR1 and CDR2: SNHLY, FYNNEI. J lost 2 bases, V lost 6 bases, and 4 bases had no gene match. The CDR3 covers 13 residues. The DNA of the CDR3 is TGTGCCAGCAGGGGGAGCGGGACCTACGAGCAGTACTTC. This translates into CASRGSGTYEQYF.

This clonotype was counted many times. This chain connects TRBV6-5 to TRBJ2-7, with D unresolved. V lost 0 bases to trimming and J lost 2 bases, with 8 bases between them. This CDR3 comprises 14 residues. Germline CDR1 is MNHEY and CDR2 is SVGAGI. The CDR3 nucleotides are TGTGCCAGCAGTTACTCGAAGCAGACCTACGAGCAGTACTTC. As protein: CASSYSKQTYEQYF.